These T cell receptor beta chains were read from a single sample in a study of T cell changes during pregnancy in multiple sclerosis. The repertoire was sequenced with immunoSEQ multiplex PCR; TCRdb's copy has only in-frame clones and lacks some. The data contain some 43,000 clones, roughly nine tenths of them singletons. The input for sequencing was peripheral blood, taken in the first trimester of pregnancy. The source is a female donor in good health, enrolled as a control in a pregnancy study. CDR3s include the opening cysteine and the closing phenylalanine or tryptophan. The D gene is left open where the match is weak. The listing skips clone size in some rows; elsewhere it reads once, few, many or a size class.

v_call: TRBV28
d_call: TRBD1
clone_size: -
j_call: TRBJ2-7
cdr3_nt: TGTGCCAGCACCCCCACAGGGGTGAATGAGCAGTACTTC
cdr3_aa: CASTPTGVNEQYF

v_call: TRBV12-5
d_call: -
clone_size: -
j_call: TRBJ2-5
cdr3_nt: TGTGCTAGTGGCGGGGACGCCGCGGGGGAGACCCAGTACTTC
cdr3_aa: CASGGDAAGETQYF

v_call: TRBV6-5
d_call: TRBD1
clone_size: -
j_call: TRBJ1-4
cdr3_nt: TGTGCCAGCAGTTACTCTCCCGGACAGGGGGAGGTGTTTTTT
cdr3_aa: CASSYSPGQGEVFF

v_call: TRBV5-5
d_call: -
clone_size: -
j_call: TRBJ1-6
cdr3_nt: TGTGCCAGCAGCTTGCAGGGGCCTAATTCACCCCTCCACTTT
cdr3_aa: CASSLQGPNSPLHF

v_call: TRBV18
d_call: TRBD1
clone_size: -
j_call: TRBJ1-2
cdr3_nt: TGTGCCAGCTCCCGAGCCGGGACAGACTATGGCTACACCTTC
cdr3_aa: CASSRAGTDYGYTF

v_call: TRBV23-1
d_call: TRBD2
clone_size: -
j_call: TRBJ2-1
cdr3_nt: TGCGCCAGCGGTAGCGGGGACCTCTACAATGAGCAGTTCTTC
cdr3_aa: CASGSGDLYNEQFF

v_call: TRBV18
d_call: TRBD2
clone_size: once
j_call: TRBJ2-1
cdr3_nt: TGTGCCAGCTCACCCACGGGACTAGCGGGAGGGAATGAGCAGTTCTTC
cdr3_aa: CASSPTGLAGGNEQFF

v_call: TRBV10-3
d_call: -
clone_size: once
j_call: TRBJ2-2
cdr3_nt: TGTGCCATCAGATATACTACCAACACCGGGGAGCTGTTTTTT
cdr3_aa: CAIRYTTNTGELFF

v_call: TRBV7-8
d_call: TRBD1
clone_size: -
j_call: TRBJ1-4
cdr3_nt: TGTGCCAGCAGCCAGGGGGCGGGACAGGGGAATGAAAAACTGTTTTTT
cdr3_aa: CASSQGAGQGNEKLFF

v_call: TRBV7-8
d_call: -
clone_size: -
j_call: TRBJ2-7
cdr3_nt: TGTGCCAGCAGCTTAACGGTTCCGGGCTACGAGCAGTACTTC
cdr3_aa: CASSLTVPGYEQYF

v_call: TRBV11-2
d_call: -
clone_size: few
j_call: TRBJ1-5
cdr3_nt: TGTGCCACCTGGGGGGGCAGGGGTCAGCCCCAGCATTTT
cdr3_aa: CATWGGRGQPQHF

v_call: TRBV19
d_call: TRBD1
clone_size: -
j_call: TRBJ1-1
cdr3_nt: TGTGCCAGTAGTCCCCAGGGGGTCGTTGAAGCTTTCTTT
cdr3_aa: CASSPQGVVEAFF

v_call: TRBV7-9
d_call: -
clone_size: once
j_call: TRBJ2-5
cdr3_nt: TGTGCCAGCAGCTCCCTAGGATCTAGACTAGTAGCTGAGACCCAGTACTTC
cdr3_aa: CASSSLGSRLVAETQYF

v_call: TRBV28
d_call: -
clone_size: -
j_call: TRBJ2-5
cdr3_nt: TGTGCCAGCCAGGGTATGGGAGAGACCCAGTACTTC
cdr3_aa: CASQGMGETQYF

v_call: TRBV2
d_call: TRBD1
clone_size: -
j_call: TRBJ1-2
cdr3_nt: TGTGCCAGCAGTGATGGGACAGGGAACTATGGCTACACCTTC
cdr3_aa: CASSDGTGNYGYTF

v_call: TRBV6-5
d_call: -
clone_size: -
j_call: TRBJ2-7
cdr3_nt: TGTGCCAGCAGGCCTACTGGCTCCTACGAGCAGTACTTC
cdr3_aa: CASRPTGSYEQYF

v_call: TRBV25-1
d_call: -
clone_size: once
j_call: TRBJ2-7
cdr3_nt: TGTGCCAGCAGTGAAGCGGGAAGCTCCTACGAGCAGTACTTC
cdr3_aa: CASSEAGSSYEQYF

v_call: TRBV28
d_call: TRBD1
clone_size: -
j_call: TRBJ1-5
cdr3_nt: TGTGCCAGCAGTGCTAAGAGGGGGCTATTTCGTGGGGGCAATCAGCCCCAGCATTTT
cdr3_aa: CASSAKRGLFRGGNQPQHF

v_call: TRBV27
d_call: TRBD2
clone_size: -
j_call: TRBJ2-3
cdr3_nt: TGTGCCAGCAGTTTTAGCGGGATGAGGGGAGATACGCAGTATTTT
cdr3_aa: CASSFSGMRGDTQYF

v_call: TRBV27
d_call: -
clone_size: -
j_call: TRBJ2-5
cdr3_nt: TGTGCCAGCAGTTTCTTCCAAGAGACCCAGTACTTC
cdr3_aa: CASSFFQETQYF

v_call: TRBV15
d_call: -
clone_size: -
j_call: TRBJ1-4
cdr3_nt: TGTGCCACCAGCGAGGGTGGTGAAAAACTGTTTTTT
cdr3_aa: CATSEGGEKLFF

v_call: TRBV19
d_call: TRBD2
clone_size: -
j_call: TRBJ2-7
cdr3_nt: TGTGCCAGTAGTGCTTCTAGCGGGAGGGCATACGAGCAGTACTTC
cdr3_aa: CASSASSGRAYEQYF

v_call: TRBV19
d_call: -
clone_size: -
j_call: TRBJ1-5
cdr3_nt: TGTGCCGCCGGGATGGGTTCGGGAGGCCAGCCCCAGCATTTT
cdr3_aa: CAAGMGSGGQPQHF

v_call: TRBV29-1
d_call: TRBD2
clone_size: -
j_call: TRBJ2-5
cdr3_nt: TGCAGCGTAGCTTCGGCGGGGGGCCCGCAAGAGACCCAGTACTTC
cdr3_aa: CSVASAGGPQETQYF

v_call: TRBV7-2
d_call: -
clone_size: -
j_call: TRBJ2-5
cdr3_nt: TGTGCCAGCAGCTTAGTTAAAGAGACCCAGTACTTC
cdr3_aa: CASSLVKETQYF

v_call: TRBV28
d_call: -
clone_size: once
j_call: TRBJ2-7
cdr3_nt: TGTGCCAGCAGTCCCGGGTTGAGGGCCTACGAGCAGTACTTC
cdr3_aa: CASSPGLRAYEQYF

v_call: TRBV2
d_call: -
clone_size: -
j_call: TRBJ2-1
cdr3_nt: TGTGCCAGCAGTACTCTCTACAATGAGCAGTTCTTC
cdr3_aa: CASSTLYNEQFF

v_call: TRBV5-6
d_call: TRBD2
clone_size: -
j_call: TRBJ2-7
cdr3_nt: TGTGCCAGCAGCTTGGTGGCTAGCGGGGCCACGCAGTACTTC
cdr3_aa: CASSLVASGATQYF